What follows is one TCR beta chain and its context. The sample is drawn from a study of cytomegalovirus exposure and HLA in healthy donors. Produced via immunoSEQ multiplex PCR; TCRdb's table is partial and in-frame only. The top ten clones hold around 5.6% of a sample with 220,000 or so clones, over 65% of them seen once. The V and J ends lost 2 bases and 6 bases respectively, with 17 bases between them. CDR3 length: 16 residues. Germline loops: CDR1 SGHRS, CDR2 YFSETQ. This rearrangement joins TRBV5-1 to TRBJ2-2; D is unclear. The sequence was obtained from a woman between 18 and 29 years old in good health and CMV-seronegative. Sequences were obtained from PBMCs. Here the CDR3 reads CASSLGSLPVPGELFF. The CDR3 DNA reads TGCGCCAGCAGCTTAGGAAGCCTACCGGTTCCCGGGGAGCTGTTTTTT.